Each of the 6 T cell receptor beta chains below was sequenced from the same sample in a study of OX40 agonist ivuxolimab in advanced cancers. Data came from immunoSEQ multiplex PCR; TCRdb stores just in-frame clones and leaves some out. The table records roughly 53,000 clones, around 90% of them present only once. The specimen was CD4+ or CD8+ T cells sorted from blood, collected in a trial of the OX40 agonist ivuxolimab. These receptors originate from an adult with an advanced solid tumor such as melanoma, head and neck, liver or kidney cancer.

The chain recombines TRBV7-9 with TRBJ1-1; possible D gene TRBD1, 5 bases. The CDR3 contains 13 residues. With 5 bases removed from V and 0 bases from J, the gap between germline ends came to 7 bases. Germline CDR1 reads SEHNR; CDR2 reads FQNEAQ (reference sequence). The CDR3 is CASSPTVNTEAFF. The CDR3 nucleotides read TGTGCCAGCAGCCCGACAGTGAACACTGAAGCTTTCTTT.

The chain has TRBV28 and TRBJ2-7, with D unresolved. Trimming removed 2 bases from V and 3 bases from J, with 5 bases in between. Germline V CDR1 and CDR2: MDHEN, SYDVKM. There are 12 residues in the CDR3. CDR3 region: CASSLLHYEQYF. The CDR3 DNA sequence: TGTGCCAGCAGTTTACTCCACTACGAGCAGTACTTC.

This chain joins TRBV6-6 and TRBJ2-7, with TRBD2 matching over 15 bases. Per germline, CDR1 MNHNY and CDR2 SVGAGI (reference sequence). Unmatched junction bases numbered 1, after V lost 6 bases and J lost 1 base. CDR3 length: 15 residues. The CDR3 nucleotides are TGTGCCAGCAGAGGGACTAGCGGGAGGTCCTACGAGCAGTACTTC. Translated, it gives CASRGTSGRSYEQYF.

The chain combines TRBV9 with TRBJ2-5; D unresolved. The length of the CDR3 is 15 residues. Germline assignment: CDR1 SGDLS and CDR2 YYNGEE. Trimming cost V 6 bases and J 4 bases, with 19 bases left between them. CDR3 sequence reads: CASTYTAFPGETQYF. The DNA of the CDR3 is TGTGCCAGCACCTACACAGCCTTCCCCGGAGAGACCCAGTACTTC. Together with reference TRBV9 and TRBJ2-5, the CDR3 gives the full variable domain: DSGVTQTPKHLITATGQRVTLRCSPRSGDLSVYWYQQSLDQGLQFLIQYYNGEERAKGNILERFSAQQFPDLHSELNLSSLELGDSALYFCASTYTAFPGETQYFGPGTRLLVL.

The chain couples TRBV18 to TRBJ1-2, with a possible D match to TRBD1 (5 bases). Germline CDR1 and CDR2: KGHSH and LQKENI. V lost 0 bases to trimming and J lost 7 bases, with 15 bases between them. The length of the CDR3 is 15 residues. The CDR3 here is CASSPPSDKESGYTF. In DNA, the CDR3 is TGTGCCAGCTCACCACCTTCGGACAAAGAATCTGGCTACACCTTC.

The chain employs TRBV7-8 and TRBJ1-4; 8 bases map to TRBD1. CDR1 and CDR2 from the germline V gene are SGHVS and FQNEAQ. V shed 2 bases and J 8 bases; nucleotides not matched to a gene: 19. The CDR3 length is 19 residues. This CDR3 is CASSLPGQAFSSLGEKLFF. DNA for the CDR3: TGTGCCAGCAGCTTACCGGGACAGGCCTTTTCGTCCCTCGGGGAAAAACTGTTTTTT.